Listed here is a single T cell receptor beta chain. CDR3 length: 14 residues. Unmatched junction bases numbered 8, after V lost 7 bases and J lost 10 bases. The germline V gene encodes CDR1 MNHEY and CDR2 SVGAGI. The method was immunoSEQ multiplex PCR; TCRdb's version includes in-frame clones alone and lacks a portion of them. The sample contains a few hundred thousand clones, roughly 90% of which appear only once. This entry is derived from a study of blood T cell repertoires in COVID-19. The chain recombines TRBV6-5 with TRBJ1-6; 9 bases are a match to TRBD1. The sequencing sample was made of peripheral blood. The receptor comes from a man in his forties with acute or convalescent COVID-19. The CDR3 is CASTPGQGWSPLHF. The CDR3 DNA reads TGTGCCAGCACCCCGGGACAGGGTTGGTCACCCCTCCACTTT.